The source of this TCR beta chain is a study of T cells in localized non-small cell lung cancer. Study-wide results and caveats: Among the tissues sampled, uninvolved adjacent lung had the highest T cell clonality, above tumor. The appearance of a median approximately 61 of the top 100 tumor clones was seen in adjacent lung. Only one tumor region was sequenced, so heterogeneity remains possible.

TCRdb keeps only in-frame clones here, not all; method: immunoSEQ multiplex PCR. The repertoire holds roughly 20,000 clones, with around 85% as singletons. In regard to this clone: Its antigen is unidentified. This same CDR3 is encoded by further DNA sequences in the sample.

Germline V CDR1 and CDR2: SGHRS, YFSETQ. V lost 0 bases and J lost 2, with 11 bases in between. The CDR3 sequence is 15 residues long. Sequenced material: peripheral blood, taken before any cancer treatment. The sequence came from a man aged 40 to 70 with stage I lung adenocarcinoma. V gene TRBV5-1 combines with J gene TRBJ2-5; no definite D call. The CDR3 region is CASSLGPSGQETQYF. CDR3 nucleotide sequence: TGCGCCAGCAGCTTGGGTCCTTCGGGTCAAGAGACCCAGTACTTC.